This TCR beta chain appears in the sequencing data of a study of cytomegalovirus exposure and HLA in healthy donors. Broader study findings: Usually a TCR sequence was rare, but some public TCRs were found in many donors.

With 3 bases clipped from V and 2 bases from J, the junction kept 7 bases outside the gene matches. The CDR3 is 16 residues long. The germline V gene has CDR1 MDHEN and CDR2 SYDVKM. The PCR was carried out with 60 Vbeta primers and 13 Jbeta primers. Measured with immunoSEQ multiplex PCR; TCRdb has only the in-frame clones, and not every one. The profile shows about 200,000 clones, just over 75% of them singletons. This clone was counted once. Its antigen remains unknown. The TCR originated in a young man in good health and CMV-seronegative. The chain uses TRBV28 and TRBJ2-3, with 8 bases fitting TRBD2. Material for sequencing was PBMCs. The CDR3 spells CASSFAAGVVTDTQYF. For the CDR3, the DNA is TGTGCCAGCAGTTTTGCAGCGGGAGTTGTCACAGATACGCAGTATTTT.